This T cell receptor beta chain came from a study of blood T cell repertoires in COVID-19. In the study overall: In each case, the material was cDNA or gDNA derived from T cells, B-cell-depleted T cells, or PBMCs.

Individuals aged roughly 18 to 95 years were recruited from 20 to 25 US areas. Profiling relied on immunoSEQ multiplex PCR, and the TCRdb table lists in-frame clones only, not all of them. The sample lists under 300,000 clones, over 85% occurring once. The TCR was taken from a woman aged 60-75 years who had recovered from COVID-19. Input material: PBMCs or T cells enriched from blood (not recorded which).

As DNA, the CDR3 is TGTGCCAGCAGTGCCGGTCCTGTCATGAACACTGAAGCTTTCTTT. Translating it yields CASSAGPVMNTEAFF. The J gene is TRBJ1-1, the V gene TRBV2; D is unclear. V lost 4 bases to trimming and J lost 0 bases, with 12 bases between them. Germline assignment: CDR1 SNHLY and CDR2 FYNNEI. The CDR3 extends over 15 amino acids.